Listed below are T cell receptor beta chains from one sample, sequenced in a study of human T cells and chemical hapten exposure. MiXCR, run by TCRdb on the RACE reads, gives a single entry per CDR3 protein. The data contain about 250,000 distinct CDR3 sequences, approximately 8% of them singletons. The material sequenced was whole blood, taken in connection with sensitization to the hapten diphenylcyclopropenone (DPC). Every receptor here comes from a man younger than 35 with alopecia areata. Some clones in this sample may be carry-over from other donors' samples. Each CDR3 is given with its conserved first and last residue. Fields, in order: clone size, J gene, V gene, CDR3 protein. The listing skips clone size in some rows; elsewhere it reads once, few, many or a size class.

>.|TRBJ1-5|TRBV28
CASMEFDRGAQPQHF
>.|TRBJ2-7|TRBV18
CASSPGQDNEQYF
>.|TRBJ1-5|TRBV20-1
CSARDHGAESLNQPQHF
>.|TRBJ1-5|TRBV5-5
CASSHQMDRGPQHF
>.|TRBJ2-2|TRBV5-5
CASSSYGQGARELFF
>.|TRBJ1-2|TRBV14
CASSQGTDFYGYTF
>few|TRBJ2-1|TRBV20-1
CSAPDREGFNEQFF
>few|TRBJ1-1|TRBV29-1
CSVVGGSLFEAFF
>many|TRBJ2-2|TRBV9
CASSVAGYTGELFF
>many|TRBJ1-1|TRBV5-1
CASSLGQVVNTEAFF
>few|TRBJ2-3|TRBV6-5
CASSSRSGMDTQYF
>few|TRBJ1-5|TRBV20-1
CSARPGTRGNQPQHF
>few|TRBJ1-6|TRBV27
CASSLRGPGGDSPLHF
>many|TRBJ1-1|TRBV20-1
CSGAGQANTEAFF
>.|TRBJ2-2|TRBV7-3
CASSLTEIGGTGELFF
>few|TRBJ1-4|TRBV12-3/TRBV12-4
CASSRTGSGEKLFF
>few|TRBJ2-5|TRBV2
CASRGTGFSQETQYF
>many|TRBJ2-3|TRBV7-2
CASSRGGSTDTQYF
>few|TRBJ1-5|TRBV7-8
CASSFWGDSNQPQHF
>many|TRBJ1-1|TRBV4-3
CASSQVPGQGSAEAFF
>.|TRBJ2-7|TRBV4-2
CASSREREAQYF
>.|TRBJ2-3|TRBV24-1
CATSAGDSTDTQYF
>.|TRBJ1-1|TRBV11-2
CASSLRGGMDTEAFF
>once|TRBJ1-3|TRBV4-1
CASRHRANGNTIYF
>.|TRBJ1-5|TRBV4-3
CASSLFYRDRGISSNQPQHF
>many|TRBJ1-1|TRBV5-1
CASSRSEGTEAFF
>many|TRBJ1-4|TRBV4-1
CASSQLGIRGEKLFF
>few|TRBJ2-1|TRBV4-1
CASSPTTGIGDEQFF
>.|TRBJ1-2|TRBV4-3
CASSQVGGRANYGYTF
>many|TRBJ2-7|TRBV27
CASKIPQGAEQYF
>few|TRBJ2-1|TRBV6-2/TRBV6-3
CASSSPGASSYNEQFF
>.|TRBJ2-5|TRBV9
CASSPLTLAGGQETQYF
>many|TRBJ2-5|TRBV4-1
CASSQYKQETQYF
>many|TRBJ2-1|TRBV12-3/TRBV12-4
CASSGGLAGDNEQFF
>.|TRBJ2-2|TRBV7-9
CASIGQNTGELFF
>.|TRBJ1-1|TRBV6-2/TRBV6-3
CASSYDAHGDTEAFF
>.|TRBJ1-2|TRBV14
CASSQGFPGRPIYGYTF
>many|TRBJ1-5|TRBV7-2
CASSLGTALNQPQHF
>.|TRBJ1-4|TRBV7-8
CASSPRLDEKLFF
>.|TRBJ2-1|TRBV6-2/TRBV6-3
CASSNDRYNEQFF
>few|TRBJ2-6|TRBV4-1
CASSQRWTGGPFFSGANVLTF
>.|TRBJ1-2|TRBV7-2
CASSLEPQGGYTF
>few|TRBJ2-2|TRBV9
CASSLPPGESTGELFF
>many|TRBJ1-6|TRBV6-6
CASSYGGTGAYNSPLHF
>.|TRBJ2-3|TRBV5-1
CASSSRTSSTDTQYF
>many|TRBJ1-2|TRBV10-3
CAITGIHGYTF
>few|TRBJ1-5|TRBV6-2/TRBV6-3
CATRTTHSNQPQHF
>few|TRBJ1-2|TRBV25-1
CASSEKTGDGYTF
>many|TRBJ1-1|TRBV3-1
CASSHGTGAEAFF
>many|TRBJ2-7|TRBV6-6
CASGFSREQYF